The next 16 T cell receptor beta chains were all read from a single sample in a study of blood T cell repertoires in COVID-19. Sequencing was performed with immunoSEQ multiplex PCR; in TCRdb, only in-frame clones are kept and a portion is missing. Found here are 50,000 to 65,000 clones, 65% to 90% of them singletons; the top ten hold around 3.5%. Material for sequencing was peripheral blood. Receptor source: a man aged 45-60 years with active COVID-19.

This clone was observed a few times. V gene TRBV10-2 combines with J gene TRBJ1-6; 8 bases are a match to TRBD1. This CDR3 is built from 15 residues. V shed 6 bases and J 5 bases; nucleotides not matched to a gene: 6. Germline V lookup: CDR1 WSHSY, CDR2 SAAADI. CDR3 coding DNA: TGCGCCAGCAGGGTAAAACAGGGGGATAATTCACCCCTCCACTTT. It is translated as CASRVKQGDNSPLHF.

The V call is TRBV18, the J call TRBJ1-1, with 12 bases matching TRBD1. Looked up from germline, CDR1 is KGHSH and CDR2 is LQKENI. V lost 5 bases to trimming and J lost 3 bases; unmatched junction nucleotides: 1. This CDR3 spans 14 amino acids. CDR3 sequence (DNA): TGTGCCAGCTCAGGGACAGGGGGCGACACTGAAGCTTTCTTT. It yields the protein CASSGTGGDTEAFF.

The chain links TRBV6-6 to TRBJ2-5, with 7 nucleotides matching TRBD1. The V gene's germline CDR1 is MNHNY and CDR2 SVGAGI (reference sequence). The CDR3 loop spans 15 amino acids. Losses at the gene ends were 2 bases for V and 2 bases for J; bases not matched to a gene: 5. CDR3 nucleotide sequence: TGTGCCAGCAGTTACCCCGGGACAGCGCAAGAGACCCAGTACTTC. Translating gives CASSYPGTAQETQYF.

The chain links TRBV27 to TRBJ2-7; TRBD1 agrees at 9 bases. CDR1 MNHEY and CDR2 SMNVEV come from the germline V gene (reference sequence). V was pared by 3 bases and J by 3 bases, with 9 bases of the junction left unmatched. CDR3 size: 16 residues. This chain's CDR3 is CASSFVADRGNYEQYF. As DNA, the CDR3 is TGTGCCAGCAGTTTTGTGGCCGACAGGGGGAACTACGAGCAGTACTTC.

The chain couples TRBV15 to TRBJ2-7; 7 bases line up with TRBD1. The J segment lost 2 bases and the V segment lost 8 bases, leaving 9 bases of the junction unmatched. Germline values: CDR1 LNHNV, CDR2 YYDKDF (reference sequence). This CDR3 spans 14 amino acids. The CDR3 is CATQNRTGAYEQYF. CDR3 in DNA: TGTGCCACCCAAAATCGGACAGGCGCCTACGAGCAGTACTTC.

The rearrangement joins TRBV27 to TRBJ2-3, with D possibly being TRBD2 (5 bases). Germline-derived CDR1 and CDR2 are MNHEY and SMNVEV (reference sequence). The ends were cut back, 3 bases at V and 6 bases at J, with 13 bases in the middle. The CDR3 totals 14 residues. The CDR3 DNA reads as TGTGCCAGCAGTTTGAACGGGAATCGGGATACGCAGTATTTT. It is translated as CASSLNGNRDTQYF.

V gene TRBV27 combines with J gene TRBJ1-6; 9 bases fit TRBD1. V shed 5 bases, J shed 5 bases, and the junction held 4 bases outside the gene matches. Germline CDR1 and CDR2: MNHEY and SMNVEV (reference sequence). The CDR3 has 15 residues. Here the CDR3 reads CASSLQGAHNSPLHF. In DNA form, the CDR3 reads TGTGCCAGCAGTCTACAGGGGGCGCATAATTCACCCCTCCACTTT.

The chain joins TRBV7-9 to TRBJ1-6, with D possibly TRBD1 on 5 matching bases. V lost 1 base and J lost 14, with 12 bases in between. This CDR3 is 13 amino acids long. The germline CDR1 and CDR2 sequences are SEHNR and FQNEAQ (reference sequence). CDR3 in DNA: TGTGCCAGCAGCTTAGGGGGGGGGTTTTCCCTCCACTTT. Amino acid sequence: CASSLGGGFSLHF.

The chain recombines TRBV27 with TRBJ1-4, with D possibly TRBD1 on 5 matching bases. V shed 8 bases and J shed 5 bases, with 15 bases lying between them. The CDR3 has 14 residues. Germline loops: CDR1 MNHEY, CDR2 SMNVEV (reference sequence). The CDR3 sequence: CASARQGENEKLFF. CDR3 sequence (DNA): TGTGCCAGCGCCCGACAAGGGGAAAATGAAAAACTGTTTTTT.

The V gene is TRBV4-2, the J gene TRBJ1-1; the D gene is possibly TRBD1 (5 bases). Trimming pared 4 bases from V and 5 bases from J, leaving 14 bases between. This CDR3 contains 14 residues. CDR1 and CDR2 from the germline V gene are LGHNA and YNFKEQ. The CDR3 coding sequence is TGTGCCAGCAGCCCGGGGGGGGTTCGAACTGAAGCTTTCTTT. The encoded protein is CASSPGGVRTEAFF.

This chain links TRBV7-8 with TRBJ2-3, with 7 bases that match TRBD2. Trimming took 1 base from V and 2 from J; bases not matched to a gene: 6. The CDR3 runs 16 residues. Germline V gives CDR1 SGHVS, CDR2 FQNEAQ. CDR3 amino acids: CASSLGWGGYTDTQYF. The CDR3, as DNA: TGTGCCAGCAGCTTAGGTTGGGGGGGTTACACAGATACGCAGTATTTT.

V and J are TRBV11-2 and TRBJ2-1, with a tentative D call TRBD1 (5 bases). The CDR3 has 14 residues. The V end was cut by 0 bases, the J end by 8 bases, with 11 bases between. Germline CDR1 SGHAT, CDR2 FQNNGV. In DNA form, the CDR3 reads TGTGCCAGCAGCTTAGATCGTCCAGGGCATGAGCAGTTCTTC. It codes for CASSLDRPGHEQFF.

This sequence joins TRBV9 and TRBJ1-6; 8 positions match TRBD1. The CDR3 length is 14 residues. V trimming: 6 bases; J trimming: 8 bases; junction bases outside the gene matches: 7. Germline loops: CDR1 SGDLS, CDR2 YYNGEE. CDR3 region: CASTGQGRDSPLHF. The CDR3 nucleotides read TGTGCCAGCACCGGACAGGGTAGAGATTCACCCCTCCACTTT.

This chain links TRBV28 with TRBJ2-1; 11 bases agree with TRBD1. Germline V gene sequence: CDR1 MDHEN, CDR2 SYDVKM. CDR3 size: 17 residues. The trim removed 7 bases at V and 8 bases at J, leaving 16 bases unmatched. CDR3 residues: CASTLSKWGQGVHEQFF. CDR3 DNA: TGTGCCAGCACCCTTTCTAAGTGGGGACAGGGGGTCCATGAGCAGTTCTTC.

This chain links TRBV6-1 with TRBJ1-1, with a possible D match to TRBD1 (5 bases). Germline-derived CDR1 and CDR2 are MNHNS and SASEGT. V was shortened by 3 bases and J by 0 bases, with 14 bases between the two germline ends. The CDR3 consists of 16 residues. CDR3 residues: CASSDYRRDLNTEAFF. The CDR3 region has the DNA TGTGCCAGCAGTGACTACAGGCGGGACCTGAACACTGAAGCTTTCTTT.

J is TRBJ2-3 and V is TRBV19; tentatively, D is TRBD1 (5 bases). Trimming took off 3 bases at V and 13 bases at J, with 20 bases between the two ends. The CDR3 covers 14 residues. Germline V gene lookup returns CDR1 LNHDA and CDR2 SQIVND (reference sequence). The CDR3 coding sequence is TGTGCCAGTAGTATCACCGCAATCACTGGGGCGAAGTATTTT. Amino acids: CASSITAITGAKYF.